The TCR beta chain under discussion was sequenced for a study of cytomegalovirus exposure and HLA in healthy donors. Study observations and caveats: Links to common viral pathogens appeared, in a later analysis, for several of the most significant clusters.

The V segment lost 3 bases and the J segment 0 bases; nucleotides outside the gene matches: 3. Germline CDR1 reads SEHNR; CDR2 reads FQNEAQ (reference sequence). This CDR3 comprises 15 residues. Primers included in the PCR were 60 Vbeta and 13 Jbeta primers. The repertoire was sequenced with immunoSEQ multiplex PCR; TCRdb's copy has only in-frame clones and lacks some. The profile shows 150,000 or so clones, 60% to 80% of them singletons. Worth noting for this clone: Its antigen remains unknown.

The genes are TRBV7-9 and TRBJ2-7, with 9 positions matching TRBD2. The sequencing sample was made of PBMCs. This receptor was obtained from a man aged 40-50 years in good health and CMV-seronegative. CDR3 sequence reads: CASSFERGVSYEQYF. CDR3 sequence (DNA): TGTGCCAGCAGCTTTGAGCGGGGGGTCTCCTACGAGCAGTACTTC.